This entry features one T cell receptor (beta chain) sequence. Alongside a J-beta primer mix, a sample-barcoded 5' primer served in a second PCR lasting roughly 7 to 11 cycles. TCRdb passed the 5' RACE reads through MiXCR, listing each CDR3 protein once. The sample gives about 580,000 distinct CDR3 sequences, around 50% of which show up once; 20% to 25% is in the top ten. The entry originates in a study of blood T cells in healthy people across ages. Overall study context: About one barcoded TCR beta cDNA was captured per two T cells.

This CDR3 comprises 12 residues. The V gene's germline CDR1 is SQVTM and CDR2 ANQGSEA. The V gene lost 1 base and the J gene lost 3 bases, with 7 bases spanning the gap. The authors extracted at least 5 micrograms of total RNA per sample. The sequence was obtained from a man aged 80 or over in good health. The sample taken for sequencing was blood. The chain has TRBV29-1 and TRBJ2-7; D ambiguous. In nucleotides, the CDR3 is TGCAGCGTTGAAGCACCAGACTACGAGCAGTACTTC. Translation gives CSVEAPDYEQYF.